The 4 T cell receptor beta chains reported below all come from one sample, sequenced in a study of blood T cell repertoires in COVID-19. Here immunoSEQ multiplex PCR was the method, and the copy in TCRdb shows in-frame clones only, minus some. This sample carries 140,000 to 150,000 clones, around 73% of them seen once, and the ten largest clones take 5.5% to 7%. The sequencing sample was made of PBMCs or T cells enriched from blood (not recorded which). Every receptor here comes from a woman between 50 and 59 years old who had recovered from COVID-19.

The rearrangement uses TRBV24-1 and TRBJ2-3, with a tentative D call TRBD2 (6 bases). The CDR3 runs to 15 residues. V gave up 1 base and J gave up 2 bases, with 9 bases separating them. Per germline, CDR1 KGHDR and CDR2 SFDVKD. The CDR3 DNA sequence: TGTGCCACCAGTGATTTTGCGGGGAACACAGATACGCAGTATTTT. It is translated as CATSDFAGNTDTQYF.

The gene calls are TRBV2 and TRBJ2-3, with TRBD1 matching 7 bases. The V segment lost 5 bases and the J segment 0 bases; nucleotides outside the gene matches: 5. Per the germline V gene, CDR1 is SNHLY and CDR2 is FYNNEI. The length of the CDR3 is 15 residues. DNA for the CDR3: TGTGCCAGCAGTCTAGACAGGGACAGCACAGATACGCAGTATTTT. Amino acid sequence: CASSLDRDSTDTQYF.

The sample holds one count of this clone. The V gene is TRBV5-4, the J gene TRBJ1-1, with TRBD1 identical over 7 bases. CDR3 size: 15 residues. Unmatched junction bases numbered 6, after V lost 4 bases and J lost 0 bases. Germline V gene data show CDR1 as SGHNT and CDR2 as YYREEE (reference sequence). The CDR3 bases are TGTGCCAGCAGCCTAAGGGGACAGATGAACACTGAAGCTTTCTTT. Its translation: CASSLRGQMNTEAFF.

The rearrangement links TRBV7-9 to TRBJ1-3; 8 bases are a match to TRBD1. This CDR3 is built from 14 residues. The ends lost 4 bases at V and 9 bases at J; junction bases unmatched: 8. Germline CDR1 reads SEHNR; CDR2 reads FQNEAQ (reference sequence). CDR3 sequence reads: CASSSDRAAGTIYF. CDR3 DNA: TGTGCCAGCAGCTCGGACAGGGCCGCTGGCACCATATATTTT.